This TCR beta chain was sequenced in a study of blood T cells in healthy people across ages. A second PCR of 7 to 11 cycles used a sample-barcoded 5' primer and a J-beta primer mix. A 12-random-nucleotide template-switch adaptor tagged each cDNA molecule. MiXCR was run by TCRdb on the 5' RACE reads, yielding one entry per CDR3 protein. The data show 500,000 to 700,000 distinct CDR3 sequences, roughly 30% seen once. Overall study findings and caveats: It was not possible, with unsorted PBMCs, to conclusively compare naive and antigen-experienced cells.

The germline CDR1 and CDR2 sequences are SGHRS and YFSETQ. This CDR3 region has 15 residues. The V gene lost 4 bases and the J gene lost 4 bases, with 15 bases spanning the gap. Comment on this clonotype: Its antigen is not identified.

Total RNA extraction produced at least 5.5 micrograms (per sample) for the study. This TCR came from an elderly woman in good health. The source material was blood. The V call is TRBV5-1, the J call TRBJ2-1; D perhaps matches TRBD1 (6 bases). CDR3 nucleotides: TGCGCCAGCAGCCCCGGTAAGGGGACATACAATGAGCAGTTCTTC. This gives the protein CASSPGKGTYNEQFF.